These 25 T cell receptor beta chains came from one sample sequenced in a study of spatial heterogeneity in lung cancer. Overall study results and limits: Within tumors, counts of expanded alpha and beta TCRs tracked tumor mutation counts.

TCRdb used MiXCR to reprocess the 5' RACE reads, holding one entry per CDR3 protein. Of approximately 12,000 distinct CDR3 sequences in the sample, about 12% were seen once. Their target antigens are unknown. Time point noted: sample taken at primary tumor resection. The sample here was lung tumor tissue, taken at surgery. The receptors shown here come from a female donor with early-stage non-small cell lung cancer.

This clonotype was detected many times. The chain couples TRBV4-3 to TRBJ2-1; TRBD1 matches at 12 bases. This CDR3 has 16 residues. The germline V gene encodes CDR1 LGHNA and CDR2 YSLEER. V trimming: 2 bases; J trimming: 8 bases; junction bases outside the gene matches: 7. In nucleotides, the CDR3 is TGCGCCAGCAGCCAATGGCTGGGGGACAGGGGGCATGAGCAGTTCTTC. Protein sequence: CASSQWLGDRGHEQFF.

There are many counts of this clonotype. The chain employs TRBV7-6 and TRBJ2-5; D might be TRBD2 (6 bases). Germline V lookup: CDR1 SGHVS, CDR2 FNYEAQ. The CDR3 sequence is 12 residues long. Trimming took off 2 bases at V and 5 bases at J, with 6 bases between the two ends. The chain's CDR3 is CASSLRGETQYF. For the CDR3, the DNA is TGTGCCAGCAGCTTACGGGGGGAGACCCAGTACTTC.

This clonotype turned up a few times. The CDR3 coding sequence is TGTGCCAGTAGTATGGGTCGCCAGCGGGCGAACACCGGGGAGCTGTTTTTT. Residues: CASSMGRQRANTGELFF. V is TRBV19 and J is TRBJ2-2; TRBD2 might be the D (6 bases). Germline V CDR1 and CDR2: LNHDA, SQIVND (reference sequence). The CDR3 spans 17 residues. Trimming removed 3 bases at V and 0 bases at J, with 14 bases between.

This clonotype was counted a few times. The gene calls are TRBV7-6 and TRBJ2-3, with D hard to call. Germline V gene data show CDR1 as SGHVS and CDR2 as FNYEAQ. The ends were cut back, 7 bases at V and 3 bases at J, with 11 bases in the middle. CDR3 size: 13 residues. CDR3 nucleotide sequence: TGTGCCAGCAACACCTTGGGAACAGATACGCAGTATTTT. It encodes CASNTLGTDTQYF.

This clonotype rates as medium-sized. The V and J genes are TRBV12-3 or TRBV12-4 and TRBJ1-1; 11 nucleotides match TRBD1. CDR3 size: 16 residues. Trimming cost V 6 bases and J 0 bases; bases outside gene matches: 6. CDR3 bases: TGTGCCAGCAGAAAAGGACAGGGGGCCATGAACACTGAAGCTTTCTTT. It translates to CASRKGQGAMNTEAFF.

This clonotype is classed as medium-sized (0.01 to 0.1%). The chain combines TRBV7-2 with TRBJ2-5, with D perhaps being TRBD1 or TRBD2 (5 bases each). The CDR3 totals 16 residues. V gave up 1 base and J gave up 3 bases, with 15 bases separating them. Germline assignment: CDR1 SGHTA and CDR2 FQGNSA. The CDR3 reads CASSLVPEGQKETQYF. The CDR3 nucleotides are TGTGCCAGCAGCTTAGTTCCAGAGGGGCAAAAAGAGACCCAGTACTTC.

At least ten counts were recorded for this clonotype. The CDR3 bases are TGTGCCAGCAGTGAAGGGTCCTTCCGTGGCGAGACCCAGTACTTC. This codes for CASSEGSFRGETQYF. This chain connects TRBV2 to TRBJ2-5; D not resolved. V was pared by 1 base and J by 5 bases, with 14 bases between. The CDR3 sequence is 15 residues long. CDR1 SNHLY and CDR2 FYNNEI come from the germline V gene.

In this sample, this clonotype is medium-sized. The chain links TRBV20-1 to TRBJ1-1; D ambiguous. The V and J ends lost 1 base and 5 bases respectively, with 8 bases between them. CDR3 length equals 12 residues. Per germline, CDR1 DFQATT and CDR2 SNEGSKA (reference sequence). The CDR3 sequence: CSARVSGTEAFF. The CDR3 coding sequence is TGCAGTGCTAGAGTGTCGGGGACTGAAGCTTTCTTT.

The chain recombines TRBV7-2 with TRBJ1-2; 7 positions agree with TRBD1. The CDR3 is 13 amino acids. Germline V gene lookup returns CDR1 SGHTA and CDR2 FQGNSA. V shed 4 bases, J shed 8 bases, and the junction held 7 bases outside the gene matches. The CDR3 coding sequence is TGTGCCAGCAGCTCGACAGGGATAGACGGCTACACCTTC. It encodes CASSSTGIDGYTF.

The chain employs TRBV29-1 and TRBJ2-1, with 8 bases lining up with TRBD2. The V gene end was trimmed by 6 bases and the J gene end by 6 bases; junction bases not matched to a gene: 13. CDR1 is SQVTM and CDR2 is ANQGSEA in the germline V gene. The CDR3 has 15 residues. CDR3 sequence reads: CSVRSSGSTGNEQFF. The CDR3 DNA reads as TGCAGCGTCCGTAGCAGCGGGAGTACGGGCAATGAGCAGTTCTTC.

This clonotype is deemed medium-sized. The chain is built from TRBV4-2 and TRBJ2-1; 7 positions agree with TRBD2. Germline assignment: CDR1 LGHNA and CDR2 YNFKEQ. V lost 1 base, J lost 5 bases, and 5 bases stayed unmatched. The CDR3 has 15 residues. The CDR3, as DNA: TGTGCCAGCAGCCAAGTACGGGAGGCGGACAATGAGCAGTTCTTC. This codes for CASSQVREADNEQFF.

The genes are TRBV20-1 and TRBJ2-1, with 8 bases aligning to TRBD1. V lost 6 bases, J lost 3 bases, and 7 bases stayed unmatched. CDR1 and CDR2 (germline): DFQATT, SNEGSKA (reference sequence). There are 14 residues in the CDR3. The CDR3 region has the DNA TGCAGTGCGGCAGGGGGCAGAATCTACAATGAGCAGTTCTTC. Encoded protein: CSAAGGRIYNEQFF.

At least ten counts were recorded for this clonotype. The genes are TRBV5-1 and TRBJ2-3; no clear D gene. This CDR3 is built from 16 residues. The germline V and J ends were trimmed by 0 bases and 0 bases, with 11 bases remaining between them. Germline V CDR1 and CDR2: SGHRS, YFSETQ. In DNA, the CDR3 is TGCGCCAGCAGCTTGGAGGTGGGAAGGAGCACAGATACGCAGTATTTT. It encodes CASSLEVGRSTDTQYF.

This clonotype was seen at least ten times. The chain has TRBV23-1 and TRBJ2-3; 14 bases map to TRBD2. TRBV23-1 carries the ORF label, with uncertain function. This CDR3 is 17 amino acids long. Germline trimming cut 2 bases from V and 5 bases from J; bases unmatched to any gene: 6. This chain's CDR3 is CASSQPGTSGSLDTQYF. The CDR3 DNA follows: TGCGCCAGCAGTCAACCCGGGACTAGCGGGAGTCTAGATACGCAGTATTTT.

The chain carries TRBV6-2 or TRBV6-3 and TRBJ2-7; D remains unclear. Germline V gene sequence: CDR1 MNHEY, CDR2 SVGEGT. V was clipped by 4 bases and J by 0 bases, with 10 bases between them. This CDR3 contains 14 residues. In DNA, the CDR3 is TGTGCCAGCAGTTGGGCGGAGAGCTCCTACGAGCAGTACTTC. It specifies CASSWAESSYEQYF.

This clonotype has a handful of counts. V gene TRBV7-3 combines with J gene TRBJ2-3, with D possibly TRBD1 on 5 matching bases. CDR3 length: 14 residues. CDR1 and CDR2 from the germline V gene are SGHTA and FQGTGA. The ends were cut back, 2 bases at V and 2 bases at J, with 8 bases in the middle. The CDR3 DNA is TGTGCCAGCAGCTTACCTGGACACACAGATACGCAGTATTTT. This encodes CASSLPGHTDTQYF.

Many counts were recorded for this clonotype. The V and J genes are TRBV20-1 and TRBJ1-1; 7 nucleotides agree with TRBD1. Germline CDR1 and CDR2: DFQATT and SNEGSKA (reference sequence). The V segment lost 6 bases and the J segment 3 bases; nucleotides outside the gene matches: 4. This CDR3 region has 12 residues. CDR3 residues: CSATGAYTEAFF. The CDR3 nucleotides are TGCAGTGCAACAGGGGCCTACACTGAAGCTTTCTTT.

This clonotype has ten or more counts. CDR3 DNA: TGCGCCAGCAGCCAAGATGGGGGCCGGGGGACCCAGTACTTC. Amino acid sequence: CASSQDGGRGTQYF. The chain joins TRBV4-3 to TRBJ2-5; a possible D gene is TRBD1 (6 bases). Looked up from germline, CDR1 is LGHNA and CDR2 is YSLEER. Trimming left V 0 bases short and J 7 bases short, with 12 bases between. The CDR3 runs 14 residues.

The chain links TRBV4-1 to TRBJ1-2, with a possible D match to TRBD1 (6 bases). V was cut by 0 bases and J by 7 bases, with 15 bases left in between. Looked up from germline, CDR1 is MGHRA and CDR2 is YSYEKL. The CDR3 is 15 residues long. CDR3 region: CASSQERTDRLGYTF. The CDR3 DNA sequence: TGCGCCAGCAGCCAAGAAAGGACCGACAGGCTTGGCTACACCTTC.

Many counts were recorded for this clonotype. The chain is built from TRBV7-3 and TRBJ2-3; weak D call: TRBD2 (6 bases). There are 15 residues in the CDR3. CDR1 SGHTA and CDR2 FQGTGA come from the germline V gene. V lost 5 bases, J lost 1 base, and 13 bases lay in between. CDR3 amino acids: CASSEISGGTDTQYF. CDR3 nucleotide sequence: TGTGCCAGCAGCGAGATTAGCGGCGGCACAGATACGCAGTATTTT.

Many counts were recorded for this clonotype. The chain combines TRBV18 with TRBJ2-1, with D perhaps TRBD1 (6 bases). Per germline, CDR1 KGHSH and CDR2 LQKENI. V was cut by 3 bases and J by 0 bases, with 9 bases left in between. The CDR3 is made up of 15 amino acids. CDR3 sequence: CASSPGQSSYNEQFF. The CDR3 DNA reads as TGTGCCAGCTCACCTGGACAGAGCTCCTACAATGAGCAGTTCTTC.

This clonotype was seen a handful of times. The rearrangement links TRBV12-3 or TRBV12-4 to TRBJ2-5, with 9 positions matching TRBD1. The CDR3 is 17 residues long. Losses at the gene ends were 6 bases for V and 2 bases for J; bases not matched to a gene: 13. CDR3 nucleotides: TGTGCCAGCAGGCCCACTCCGACAGGGGGAGGGCAAGAGACCCAGTACTTC. Protein product: CASRPTPTGGGQETQYF.

As regards this clonotype: This may be a read error, as it is one base from a much larger clone. CDR3 protein: CASSYPPDRASYEQYF. CDR3 DNA: TGTGCCAGCAGTTACCCTCCGGACAGGGCCTCCTACGAGCAGTACTTC. The chain employs TRBV6-6 and TRBJ2-7; 8 nucleotides agree with TRBD1. V was clipped by 2 bases and J by 0 bases; unmatched bases: 6. CDR1 and CDR2 (germline): MNHNY, SVGAGI (reference sequence). This CDR3 region has 16 residues.

This clonotype was observed at least ten times. The V and J genes are TRBV7-9 and TRBJ2-7; D remains ambiguous. CDR1 and CDR2 (germline): SEHNR, FQNEAQ (reference sequence). This CDR3 has 14 amino acids. The germline V and J ends were trimmed by 8 bases and 6 bases, with 20 bases remaining between them. CDR3 residues: CASPGRLGRGEQYF. CDR3 nucleotide sequence: TGTGCCAGCCCGGGTAGGTTGGGTAGAGGCGAGCAGTACTTC.

V gene TRBV10-3 combines with J gene TRBJ1-1; D remains ambiguous. Germline CDR1 ENHRY, CDR2 SYGVKD. This CDR3 comprises 12 residues. The CDR3 nucleotides are TGTGCTACTCGGGCAGTGAACACTGAAGCTTTCTTT. The encoded protein is CATRAVNTEAFF.